This T cell receptor (beta chain) was found in a study of Graves' ophthalmopathy and Graves' hyperthyroidism (dated by TCRdb to 2016 to 2019). In the study overall: Peripheral blood samples were taken at the time of initial diagnosis, before any treatment was given. In roughly six hyperthyroidism patients, T-cell repertoires of thyroid tissue and blood were compared. After sampling, hyperthyroidism patients received methimazole starting at 30 mg daily, and ophthalmopathy patients received high-dose intravenous methylprednisolone. In total, approximately 130 blood samples were TCR-sequenced: some 43 ophthalmopathy, some 80 hyperthyroidism and around 17 hyperthyroidism-to-ophthalmopathy patients. The approximately 90 discovery patients were divided at random into training and test sets in a 7:3 ratio. The independent validation cohort included under 20 hyperthyroidism patients plus 17 patients who later progressed from hyperthyroidism to ophthalmopathy. A discovery set of about a hundred patients (around 45 ophthalmopathy, about 55 stable hyperthyroidism) was enrolled to explore V-J signatures distinguishing ophthalmopathy from hyperthyroidism. TCR beta repertoire signatures were used to distinguish Graves' ophthalmopathy from Graves' hyperthyroidism and to predict progression to ophthalmopathy. Overall study outcomes, separate from this receptor: In validation, the model predicted ophthalmopathy progression with less than 71% sensitivity and approximately 78% specificity; 12 predicted patients were CT-confirmed with GO in a median of around 6.5 months. In cross-validation, the 13-signature model distinguished ophthalmopathy from stable hyperthyroidism with approximately 90% sensitivity and about 81% specificity, while in the test set the corresponding values were 80% and 75%. Sample size was not predetermined statistically, and investigators were not blinded to group allocation. Most expanded thyroid clonotypes with a frequency above 0.001 also appeared in blood, which suggests that blood repertoires may reflect the immune response in the thyroid.

For repertoire sequencing, TCR beta CDR3 regions were amplified from RNA transcripts. The first round of RT-PCR was done with HTBI primers and the Qiagen OneStep RT-PCR kit, and was followed by a second round of multiplex PCR, then size selection and purification. Sequencing of the libraries was carried out on an Illumina HiSeq2000 in paired-end mode with 100 bp reads. Per the authors' processing: SOAPnuke was used for read processing, and reads with adapters, uncalled bases, a mean Phred below 15, or no exact constant-primer or identifier match were discarded. COPE v1.2.5 was used to merge high-quality paired reads. Clonotypes were defined as unique nucleotide sequences and were aligned to IMGT TRB V, D and J references using MiTCR v1.1. The analysis was limited to V-J combinations with a frequency above 0.0001, which together covered 99.2% of repertoires. For each V-J combination, a TCR clonal expansion and chaos score was defined as F50 clonal expansion divided by the chaos observed in the TCRdist matrix. Features were reduced by Welch's t-statistics and random forest to 10 to 15 V-J combinations, which fed a naive Bayes classifier. Thyroid-blood repertoire similarity was quantified with the Morisita-Horn index. TCRdb passed the public sequencing reads through fastp at Q25 and MiXCR, retaining productive beta sequences. Rows are combined by CDR3 protein, so each entry shows the most common genes and DNA. The V and J calls follow TCRdb's processing rather than the paper's. The sample profile shows about 400,000 distinct CDR3 sequences; around 20% of them were found once. Roughly 3.2% of the sample is taken by the ten largest.

This clonotype was counted between two and nine times. No cognate antigen has been identified for it. The input lacks base qualities; no much larger clone sits a single base away. Hyperthyroidism was considered stable if no progression to ophthalmopathy occurred within 18 months of follow-up. Hyperthyroidism patients were newly diagnosed, with disease duration under 2 months, and aged 18 to 65 years. Patients were excluded if they had other autoimmune diseases, uncontrolled infections, pregnancy or lactation. Clinical symptoms, serum thyroxine, TRAb, thyroid ultrasound and orbital computed tomography were used for diagnosis. Using Ficoll-Paque density gradient centrifugation, PBMCs were isolated from 10 ml of fresh peripheral blood. Total RNA was extracted with Trizol reagent and quality-checked on an Agilent 2100 Bioanalyzer. The junction shows trimming of 0 bases on V and 1 base on J, and the gene matches do not reach 2 bases of it. CDR1 and CDR2 were assigned from the germline V gene (reference sequence) as SGHKS and YYEKEE. Inclusive of the bounding cysteine and phenylalanine, the CDR3 is 16 residues long. Only CDR3 DNA is held: 48 bases, read in frame from base 1.

This sequence was found in a woman aged 18-29 years with stable Graves' hyperthyroidism. Donor details come from another sample of the same person, matched by shared clones. Sequenced input: peripheral blood. The sequence is built from TRBV5-5 and TRBJ1-3; the central 9 bases match TRBD1. The CDR3 here reads CASSLETGGSGNTIYF. Read as DNA, the sequence is TGTGCCAGCAGCTTGGAGACAGGGGGATCTGGAAACACCATATATTTT.